A single sample is the source of the 30 T cell receptor beta chains below, sequenced in a study of early T cells in non-severe SARS-CoV-2 infection. Each CDR3 protein is one row after TCRdb ran MiXCR on the 5' RACE reads. The sample records roughly 70,000 distinct CDR3 sequences, just over 20% being singletons. This sample comprised whole blood, obtained at baseline. The source of these receptors is an adult who was a healthcare worker with PCR-confirmed SARS-CoV-2 infection or an uninfected control (not recorded which).

The rearrangement links TRBV3-1 to TRBJ2-3; no reliable D call. The germline CDR1 and CDR2 sequences are LGHDT and YNNKEL (reference sequence). The CDR3 is made up of 15 amino acids. The ends were cut back, 8 bases at V and 0 bases at J, with 15 bases in the middle. The CDR3 region is CASPQWSASTDTQYF. The CDR3 DNA follows: TGTGCCAGCCCCCAGTGGAGCGCGAGCACAGATACGCAGTATTTT.

This sequence joins TRBV3-1 and TRBJ1-2; 7 nucleotides align to TRBD1. The junction had 1 base not matched to a gene; V was cut back by 4 bases and J by 5 bases. The CDR3 totals 12 residues. Germline-derived CDR1 and CDR2 are LGHDT and YNNKEL (reference sequence). Here the CDR3 DNA reads TGTGCCAGCAGCCCAGGGGGGTATGGCTACACCTTC. Protein sequence: CASSPGGYGYTF.

By its share, this clonotype is medium-sized. The CDR3 coding sequence is TGTGCCAGCAGTTTAGCTGAGAATGAAAAACTGTTTTTT. Translating it yields CASSLAENEKLFF. The chain has TRBV12-3 or TRBV12-4 and TRBJ1-4; D uncertain. The CDR3 totals 13 residues. With 0 bases removed from V and 5 bases from J, the gap between germline ends came to 4 bases.

This clonotype turned up a few times. This chain links TRBV12-3 or TRBV12-4 with TRBJ1-1; no reliable D call. The CDR3 is 12 amino acids. V was cut by 5 bases and J by 6 bases, with 10 bases left in between. The CDR3 nucleotides read TGTGCCAGCAGTCGCAGGTTCGCTGAAGCTTTCTTT. It specifies CASSRRFAEAFF.

The V call is TRBV7-9, the J call TRBJ2-5, with a tentative D call TRBD1 (6 bases). Germline assignment: CDR1 SEHNR and CDR2 FQNEAQ (reference sequence). Trimming removed 5 bases at V and 4 bases at J, with 11 bases between. The CDR3 loop spans 13 amino acids. In DNA form, the CDR3 reads TGTGCCAGCAGCACTAGAGGGGGAGAGACCCAGTACTTC. Translation: CASSTRGGETQYF.

The rearrangement uses TRBV30 and TRBJ2-3; 9 nucleotides agree with TRBD2. The germline V gene encodes CDR1 GTSNPN and CDR2 SVGIG (reference sequence). CDR3 length: 13 residues. V was clipped by 5 bases and J by 4 bases; unmatched bases: 4. The DNA of the CDR3 is TGTGCCTGGGGGGGACTAGCCGCAGATACGCAGTATTTT. Encoded protein: CAWGGLAADTQYF.

This clonotype was observed a few times. The chain recombines TRBV25-1 with TRBJ2-7; 7 bases agree with TRBD1. V dropped 7 bases and J dropped 4; count of bases not matched to a gene: 7. The CDR3 length is 13 residues. The germline V gene has CDR1 MGHDK and CDR2 SYGVNS. The CDR3 coding sequence is TGTGCCAGCATCGGGACAGTAGCTTACGAGCAGTACTTC. Translated, it gives CASIGTVAYEQYF.

The V gene is TRBV29-1, the J gene TRBJ1-2; D gene ambiguous. Trimming shortened V by 7 bases and J by 4 bases, and 10 bases separated the two germline ends. Germline loops: CDR1 SQVTM, CDR2 ANQGSEA. This CDR3 has 11 amino acids. The CDR3 nucleotides are TGCAGCGCCACGTCCATCTATGGCTACACCTTC. The encoded protein is CSATSIYGYTF. Full variable domain (missing parts from reference TRBV29-1 and TRBJ1-2): SAVISQKPSRDICQRGTSLTIQCQVDSQVTMMFWYRQQPGQSLTLIATANQGSEATYESGFVIDKFPISRPNLTFSTLTVSNMSPEDSSIYLCSATSIYGYTFGSGTRLTVV.

There are a few counts of this clonotype. This chain uses TRBV3-1 with TRBJ1-6; weak D call: TRBD1 (6 bases). Per the germline V gene, CDR1 is LGHDT and CDR2 is YNNKEL (reference sequence). V was shortened by 4 bases and J by 5 bases, with 9 bases between the two germline ends. This CDR3 is built from 14 residues. CDR3 bases: TGTGCCAGCAGCCTCCGGGACAATAATTCACCCCTCCACTTT. It encodes CASSLRDNNSPLHF.

This clonotype was seen repeatedly, ten times or more. The chain carries TRBV4-1 and TRBJ1-1; weak D call: TRBD1 (6 bases). CDR1 is MGHRA and CDR2 is YSYEKL in the germline V gene. The CDR3 has 15 amino acids. V lost 3 bases and J lost 7, with 18 bases in between. The CDR3 loop reads CASSHTITGLNEAFF. DNA for the CDR3: TGCGCCAGCAGCCACACTATCACAGGGCTCAATGAAGCTTTCTTT.

The CDR3 nucleotides are TGTGCCAGCTGTCTCATTGAGAACACCGGGGAGCTGTTTTTT. This encodes CASCLIENTGELFF. The chain couples TRBV18 to TRBJ2-2; D gene unclear. The CDR3 consists of 14 residues. Between the trimmed V and J ends, which lost 7 bases and 1 base, there was a span of 10 bases. Germline CDR1 KGHSH, CDR2 LQKENI.

The CDR3 nucleotides are TGTGCCAGCAGGTCTCAGACCTCACTAGGGACCCAGTACTTC. Protein: CASRSQTSLGTQYF. The chain recombines TRBV11-2 with TRBJ2-5; TRBD2 might be the D (5 bases). The V gene lost 6 bases and the J gene lost 7 bases, with 18 bases spanning the gap. Germline-derived CDR1 and CDR2 are SGHAT and FQNNGV. CDR3 length equals 14 residues.

The chain has TRBV3-1 and TRBJ1-2; D not resolved. This CDR3 has 13 residues. Germline V gene data show CDR1 as LGHDT and CDR2 as YNNKEL (reference sequence). V shed 3 bases and J shed 6 bases, with 11 bases lying between them. The CDR3 bases are TGTGCCAGCAGCCACCCTCAAGGGCATGGCTACACCTTC. It translates to CASSHPQGHGYTF.

The genes are TRBV12-3 or TRBV12-4 and TRBJ2-7; weak D call: TRBD2 (6 bases). CDR3 length equals 15 residues. The ends were cut back, 4 bases at V and 3 bases at J, with 16 bases in the middle. CDR3 sequence: CASSSRGLVFYEQYF. CDR3 coding DNA: TGTGCCAGCAGTTCCCGGGGGTTGGTATTCTACGAGCAGTACTTC.

The chain is built from TRBV9 and TRBJ2-3; no firm D call. The length of the CDR3 is 15 residues. V shed 0 bases and J shed 0 bases, with 8 bases lying between them. CDR1 is SGDLS, CDR2 YYNGEE, per germline. The CDR3 nucleotides read TGTGCCAGCAGCGTAGGACCGGATAGCACAGATACGCAGTATTTT. Translation gives CASSVGPDSTDTQYF. The whole variable domain, filled in from reference TRBV9 and TRBJ2-3, reads DSGVTQTPKHLITATGQRVTLRCSPRSGDLSVYWYQQSLDQGLQFLIQYYNGEERAKGNILERFSAQQFPDLHSELNLSSLELGDSALYFCASSVGPDSTDTQYFGPGTRLTVL.

In this sample, this clonotype turned up a few times. The chain is built from TRBV4-1 and TRBJ1-5; the D is unclear. The CDR3 consists of 13 residues. Trimming pared 5 bases from V and 7 bases from J, leaving 12 bases between. Germline V gene sequence: CDR1 MGHRA, CDR2 YSYEKL. The CDR3 sequence: CASSSTFRQPQHF. In DNA, the CDR3 is TGCGCCAGCAGCTCGACATTCAGACAGCCCCAGCATTTT.

The V gene is TRBV20-1, the J gene TRBJ2-1, with 11 bases identical to TRBD2. The germline gives CDR1 DFQATT, CDR2 SNEGSKA (reference sequence). The CDR3 extends over 14 amino acids. J was trimmed by 5 bases and V by 4 bases; bases with no gene match: 4. The DNA of the CDR3 is TGCAGTGCTAATAGCGGGGGGGCGAACAATGAGCAGTTCTTC. Translated: CSANSGGANNEQFF.

V and J are TRBV3-1 and TRBJ2-5; 9 nucleotides agree with TRBD1. The length of the CDR3 is 13 residues. CDR1 and CDR2 (germline): LGHDT, YNNKEL (reference sequence). V trimming: 3 bases; J trimming: 9 bases; junction bases outside the gene matches: 5. CDR3 residues: CASSQGTGSPQYF. The CDR3 region has the DNA TGTGCCAGCAGCCAGGGGACAGGGAGTCCCCAGTACTTC.

The J gene is TRBJ2-3, the V gene TRBV20-1; 7 nucleotides agree with TRBD1. There are 14 residues in the CDR3. The germline CDR1 and CDR2 sequences are DFQATT and SNEGSKA (reference sequence). V gave up 4 bases and J gave up 0 bases; unmatched junction bases: 4. DNA of the CDR3: TGCAGTGCTAAACAGGGGTACAGCACAGATACGCAGTATTTT. This gives the protein CSAKQGYSTDTQYF.

This clonotype was counted a few times. V and J are TRBV20-1 and TRBJ2-1; 8 nucleotides line up with TRBD2. CDR1 DFQATT and CDR2 SNEGSKA come from the germline V gene (reference sequence). Trimming cost V 0 bases and J 5 bases; bases outside gene matches: 6. This CDR3 region has 15 residues. The DNA for the CDR3 is TGCAGTGCTAGAGATCTTCCAGCGGGGGACAATGAGCAGTTCTTC. Residues: CSARDLPAGDNEQFF.

Only a few counts were recorded for this clonotype. This rearrangement joins TRBV12-3 or TRBV12-4 to TRBJ2-3, with 8 bases matching TRBD2. J was trimmed by 1 base and V by 6 bases; bases with no gene match: 6. The CDR3 runs 15 residues. CDR3 residues: CASSPTAGGTDTQYF. CDR3 coding DNA: TGTGCCAGCAGCCCTACAGCGGGGGGCACAGATACGCAGTATTTT.

This clonotype has ten or more counts. The chain links TRBV7-8 to TRBJ2-3; weak D call: TRBD1 (6 bases). The V and J ends lost 5 bases and 1 base respectively, with 10 bases between them. Germline V gene lookup returns CDR1 SGHVS and CDR2 FQNEAQ. The CDR3 contains 14 residues. This CDR3 reads CASSEQGGTDTQYF. DNA for the CDR3: TGTGCCAGCAGCGAACAGGGAGGCACAGATACGCAGTATTTT.

The chain is built from TRBV18 and TRBJ1-2, with D possibly being TRBD1 (5 bases). There are 14 residues in the CDR3. The ends were cut back, 2 bases at V and 7 bases at J, with 14 bases in the middle. From germline, CDR1 is KGHSH and CDR2 LQKENI. The CDR3 protein is CASSPAEGRSGYTF. The CDR3 region has the DNA TGTGCCAGCTCACCAGCGGAGGGGCGCTCTGGCTACACCTTC. The full variable domain, rest sourced from reference TRBV18 and TRBJ1-2, is NAGVMQNPRHLVRRRGQEARLRCSPMKGHSHVYWYRQLPEEGLKFMVYLQKENIIDESGMPKERFSAEFPKEGPSILRIQQVVRGDSAAYFCASSPAEGRSGYTFGSGTRLTVV.

This clonotype has more than one count but fewer than ten. The genes are TRBV20-1 and TRBJ1-2; D unresolved. CDR1 is DFQATT, CDR2 SNEGSKA, per germline (reference sequence). The CDR3 runs to 8 residues. CDR3 coding DNA: TGCAGCGTTTCAAGCTACACCTTC. Translated, it gives CSVSSYTF.

This chain links TRBV5-1 with TRBJ1-1; perhaps TRBD1 as D (5 bases). The CDR3 spans 15 residues. CDR1 is SGHRS, CDR2 YFSETQ, per germline. V was cut by 1 base and J by 0 bases, with 10 bases left in between. The CDR3 DNA reads as TGCGCCAGCAGCTTGTTCGCGGGGGTGAACACTGAAGCTTTCTTT. Its protein product is CASSLFAGVNTEAFF.

The V call is TRBV7-8, the J call TRBJ2-7; D is perhaps TRBD1 (6 bases). V lost 5 bases and J 1 base, leaving 12 bases between the germline ends. The length of the CDR3 is 14 residues. Germline V gene sequence: CDR1 SGHVS, CDR2 FQNEAQ. CDR3 bases: TGTGCCAGCAGCCCCCTCGGACAGTCCTACGAGCAGTACTTC. Translated: CASSPLGQSYEQYF. Together with reference TRBV7-8 and TRBJ2-7, the CDR3 gives the full variable domain: GAGVSQSPRYKVAKRGQDVALRCDPISGHVSLFWYQQALGQGPEFLTYFQNEAQLDKSGLPSDRFFAERPEGSVSTLKIQRTQQEDSAVYLCASSPLGQSYEQYFGPGTRLTVT.

This clonotype was observed many times. The chain recombines TRBV2 with TRBJ2-3, with D perhaps TRBD2 (6 bases). CDR3 length: 13 amino acids. Germline CDR1 reads SNHLY; CDR2 reads FYNNEI. V dropped 6 bases and J dropped 3 bases, with 10 bases sitting between them. The CDR3 reads CASSLRETDTQYF. The CDR3 DNA sequence: TGTGCCAGCAGCCTCCGGGAGACAGATACGCAGTATTTT. Looking up the rest from reference TRBV2 and TRBJ2-3 gives the full variable domain: EPEVTQTPSHQVTQMGQEVILRCVPISNHLYFYWYRQILGQKVEFLVSFYNNEISEKSEIFDDQFSVERPDGSNFTLKIRSTKLEDSAMYFCASSLRETDTQYFGPGTRLTVL.

This chain connects TRBV6-1 to TRBJ1-2; the D gene is possibly TRBD1 (6 bases). Looked up from germline, CDR1 is MNHNS and CDR2 is SASEGT. Trimming removed 5 bases at V and 6 bases at J, with 13 bases between. The CDR3 sequence is 13 residues long. The CDR3, as DNA: TGTGCCAGCAGTCCGACAGGTTTAAATGGCTACACCTTC. Amino acids: CASSPTGLNGYTF.

This clonotype turned up a few times. The chain couples TRBV7-2 to TRBJ1-2, with D maybe TRBD1 (5 bases). The V gene lost 4 bases and the J gene lost 8 bases, with 14 bases spanning the gap. This CDR3 is 13 amino acids long. CDR1 and CDR2 from the germline V gene are SGHTA and FQGNSA. The CDR3 region has the DNA TGTGCCAGCAGCTGGGACGGGACGCCAGGCTACACCTTC. Its translation is CASSWDGTPGYTF.

J is TRBJ2-3 and V is TRBV27; a weak D match, TRBD1 (6 bases). This CDR3 is built from 13 residues. From germline, CDR1 is MNHEY and CDR2 SMNVEV (reference sequence). V was pared by 8 bases and J by 0 bases, with 9 bases between. The chain's CDR3 is CASGTGSTDTQYF. CDR3 nucleotide sequence: TGTGCCAGCGGTACAGGGAGCACAGATACGCAGTATTTT.